This record concerns one TCR beta chain sequence. No antigen is known for it. The data were obtained in a study of monozygotic twins with inflammatory bowel disease. After re-calling the 5' RACE reads, TCRdb lists one entry per CDR3 protein, DNA absent. Its clone listing holds about 300,000 distinct CDR3 sequences. Notes on the study in general: Among IBD patients, TCRbeta diversity (inverse Simpson) was lower than in healthy co-twins. Telling different T cell subtypes apart from each other was not possible.

The CDR3 sequence is 15 residues long. Germline V CDR1 and CDR2: SGDLS, YYNGEE. This chain joins TRBV9 and TRBJ2-2; as DNA is missing, the TRBD1 call by TCRdb cannot be tested. Sequencing input: blood. This TCR was sampled from a human donor with ulcerative colitis or Crohn's disease, or a healthy co-twin of an affected twin (not recorded which). CDR3 sequence reads: CASSVDSTETGELFF.